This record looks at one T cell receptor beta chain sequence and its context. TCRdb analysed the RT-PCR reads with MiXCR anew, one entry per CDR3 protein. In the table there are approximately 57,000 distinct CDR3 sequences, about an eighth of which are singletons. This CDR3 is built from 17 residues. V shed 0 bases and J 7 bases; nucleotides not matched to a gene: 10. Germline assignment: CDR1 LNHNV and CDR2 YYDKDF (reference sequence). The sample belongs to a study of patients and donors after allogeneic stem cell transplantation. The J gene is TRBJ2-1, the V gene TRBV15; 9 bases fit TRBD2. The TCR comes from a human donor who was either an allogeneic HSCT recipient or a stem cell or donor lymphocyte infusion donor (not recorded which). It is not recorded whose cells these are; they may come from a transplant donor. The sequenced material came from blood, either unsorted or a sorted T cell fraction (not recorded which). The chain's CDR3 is CATSRDRLAASSNEQFF. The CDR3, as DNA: TGTGCCACCAGCAGAGATCGACTAGCGGCCTCCTCGAATGAGCAGTTCTTC.